This TCR beta chain was captured by sequencing in a study of T cells in Graves' hyperthyroidism and ophthalmopathy. This clonotype was seen repeatedly, ten times or more. Amplification yielded TCR beta CDR3 regions, with RNA transcripts as the source. The primer set for the first-round RT-PCR of the TCR CDR3 was HTBI. TCRdb processed the multiplex PCR reads anew with MiXCR; each CDR3 protein has one entry. The repertoire consists of approximately 400,000 distinct CDR3 sequences, with 19% occurring once and the leading ten covering 3% to 4%. Hyperthyroidism of Graves' type that showed no ophthalmopathy progression within 18 months was stable. Germline CDR1 is GTSNPN and CDR2 is SVGIG (reference sequence). This CDR3 contains 13 residues. Trimming stripped 4 bases from V and 8 bases from J, with 17 bases between.

This chain connects TRBV30 to TRBJ1-2, with D maybe TRBD1 (6 bases). This receptor was taken from a woman aged 18-29 years with Graves' hyperthyroidism. Sequenced sample: blood. CDR3 in amino acids: CAWIEQGRWGYTF. The CDR3, as DNA: TGTGCCTGGATCGAGCAGGGGCGCTGGGGCTACACCTTC.